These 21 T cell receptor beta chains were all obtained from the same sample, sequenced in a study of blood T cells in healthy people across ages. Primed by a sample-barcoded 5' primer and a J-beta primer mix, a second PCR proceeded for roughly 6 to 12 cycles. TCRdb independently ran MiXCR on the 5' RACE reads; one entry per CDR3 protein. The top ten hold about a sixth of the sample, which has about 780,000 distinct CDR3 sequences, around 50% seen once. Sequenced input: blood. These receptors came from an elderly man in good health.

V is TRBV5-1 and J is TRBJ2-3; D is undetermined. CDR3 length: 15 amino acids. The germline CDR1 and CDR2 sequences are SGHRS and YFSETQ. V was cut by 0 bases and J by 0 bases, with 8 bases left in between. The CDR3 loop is CASSLDDSSTDTQYF. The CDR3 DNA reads TGCGCCAGCAGCTTGGACGATTCTAGCACAGATACGCAGTATTTT.

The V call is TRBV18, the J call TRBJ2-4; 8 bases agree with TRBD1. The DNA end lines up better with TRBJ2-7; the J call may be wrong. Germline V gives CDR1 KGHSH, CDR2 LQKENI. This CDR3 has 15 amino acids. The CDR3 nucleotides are TGTGCCAGCTCACCACCGAGCGGACAGGGTTACGAGCAGTACTTC. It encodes CASSPPSGQGYEQYF.

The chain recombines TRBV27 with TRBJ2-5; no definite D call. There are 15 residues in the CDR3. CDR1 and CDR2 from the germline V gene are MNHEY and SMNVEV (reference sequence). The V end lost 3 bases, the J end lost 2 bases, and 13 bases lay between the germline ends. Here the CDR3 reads CASSFRRERQETQYF. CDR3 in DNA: TGTGCCAGCAGTTTCAGGCGCGAGAGGCAAGAGACCCAGTACTTC.

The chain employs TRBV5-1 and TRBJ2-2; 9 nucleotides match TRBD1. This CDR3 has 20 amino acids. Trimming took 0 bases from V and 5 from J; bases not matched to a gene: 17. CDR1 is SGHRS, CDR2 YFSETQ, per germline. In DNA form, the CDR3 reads TGCGCCAGCAGCTTGGTTAGGGGACAGGGTTCGATCGGGAAGACCGGGGAGCTGTTTTTT. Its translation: CASSLVRGQGSIGKTGELFF.

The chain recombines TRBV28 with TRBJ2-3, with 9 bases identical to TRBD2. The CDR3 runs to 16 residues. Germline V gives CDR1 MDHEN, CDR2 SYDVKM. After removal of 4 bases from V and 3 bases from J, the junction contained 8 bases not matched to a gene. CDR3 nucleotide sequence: TGTGCCAGCAGTTCAATTAGCGGGAGTGGGACAGATACGCAGTATTTT. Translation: CASSSISGSGTDTQYF.

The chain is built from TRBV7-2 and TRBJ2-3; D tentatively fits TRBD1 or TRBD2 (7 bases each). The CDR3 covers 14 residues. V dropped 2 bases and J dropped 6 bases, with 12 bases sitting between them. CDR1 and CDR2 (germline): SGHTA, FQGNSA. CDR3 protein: CASSLIQGGDTQYF. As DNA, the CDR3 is TGTGCCAGCAGCTTAATCCAGGGGGGGGATACGCAGTATTTT. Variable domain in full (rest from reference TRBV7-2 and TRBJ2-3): GAGVSQSPSNKVTEKGKDVELRCDPISGHTALYWYRQSLGQGLEFLIYFQGNSAPDKSGLPSDRFSAERTGGSVSTLTIQRTQQEDSAVYLCASSLIQGGDTQYFGPGTRLTVL.

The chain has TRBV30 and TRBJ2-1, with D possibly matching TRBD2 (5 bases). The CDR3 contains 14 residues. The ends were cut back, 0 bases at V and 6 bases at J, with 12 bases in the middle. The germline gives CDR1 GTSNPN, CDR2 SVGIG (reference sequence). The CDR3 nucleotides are TGTGCCTGGAGTGTACGGACTGTCACCAATGAGCAGTTCTTC. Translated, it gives CAWSVRTVTNEQFF. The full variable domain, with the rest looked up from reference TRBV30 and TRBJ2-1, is SQTIHQWPATLVQPVGSPLSLECTVEGTSNPNLYWYRQAAGRGLQLLFYSVGIGQISSEVPQNLSASRPQDRQFILSSKKLLLSDSGFYLCAWSVRTVTNEQFFGPGTRLTVL.

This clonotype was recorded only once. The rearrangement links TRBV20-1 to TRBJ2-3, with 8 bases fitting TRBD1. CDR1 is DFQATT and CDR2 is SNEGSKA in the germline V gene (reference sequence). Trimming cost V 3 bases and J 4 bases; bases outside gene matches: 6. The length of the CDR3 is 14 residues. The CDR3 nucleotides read TGCAGTGCTAGTCAGGGACAGGTGGCAGATACGCAGTATTTT. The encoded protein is CSASQGQVADTQYF.

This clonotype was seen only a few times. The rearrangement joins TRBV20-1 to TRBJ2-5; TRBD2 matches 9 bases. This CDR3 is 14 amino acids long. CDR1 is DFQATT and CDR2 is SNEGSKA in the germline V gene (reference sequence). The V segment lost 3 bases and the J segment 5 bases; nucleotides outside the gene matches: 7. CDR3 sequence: CSASVSGRPETQYF. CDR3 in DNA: TGCAGTGCTAGTGTTAGCGGGAGACCGGAGACCCAGTACTTC.

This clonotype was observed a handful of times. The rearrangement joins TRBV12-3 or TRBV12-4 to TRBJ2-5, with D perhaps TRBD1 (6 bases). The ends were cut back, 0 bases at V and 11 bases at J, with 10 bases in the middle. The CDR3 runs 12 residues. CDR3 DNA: TGTGCCAGCAGTTTAGCGAGACAGGAGCAGTACTTC. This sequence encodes CASSLARQEQYF.

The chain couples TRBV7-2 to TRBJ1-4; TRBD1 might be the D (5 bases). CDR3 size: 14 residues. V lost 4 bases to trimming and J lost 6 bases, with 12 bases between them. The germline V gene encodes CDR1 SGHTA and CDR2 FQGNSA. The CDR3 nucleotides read TGTGCCAGCAGCTGGGGCGGACCGGATGAAAAACTGTTTTTT. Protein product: CASSWGGPDEKLFF.

The CDR3 nucleotides read TGTGCCATCAGGTCGACAGGGGGCGAGCAGTACTTC. This gives the protein CAIRSTGGEQYF. The rearrangement links TRBV10-3 to TRBJ2-5; 9 bases fit TRBD1. The end of the DNA is better explained by TRBJ2-7, so the J call may be wrong. The CDR3 is made up of 12 amino acids. From germline, CDR1 is ENHRY and CDR2 SYGVKD.

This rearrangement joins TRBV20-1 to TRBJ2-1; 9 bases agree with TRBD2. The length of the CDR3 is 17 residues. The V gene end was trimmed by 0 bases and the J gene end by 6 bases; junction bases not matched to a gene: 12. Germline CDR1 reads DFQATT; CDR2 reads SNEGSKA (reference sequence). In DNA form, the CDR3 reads TGCAGTGCTAGAGATCTGACAGGGCGGGAGGGCCGCAATGAGCAGTTCTTC. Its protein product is CSARDLTGREGRNEQFF.

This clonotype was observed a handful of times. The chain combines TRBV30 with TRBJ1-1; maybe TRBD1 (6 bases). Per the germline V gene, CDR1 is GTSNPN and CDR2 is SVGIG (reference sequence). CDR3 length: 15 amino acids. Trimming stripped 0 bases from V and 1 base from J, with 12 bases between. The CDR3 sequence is CAWSVRGGANTEAFF. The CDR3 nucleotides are TGTGCCTGGAGTGTACGCGGGGGCGCGAACACTGAAGCTTTCTTT.

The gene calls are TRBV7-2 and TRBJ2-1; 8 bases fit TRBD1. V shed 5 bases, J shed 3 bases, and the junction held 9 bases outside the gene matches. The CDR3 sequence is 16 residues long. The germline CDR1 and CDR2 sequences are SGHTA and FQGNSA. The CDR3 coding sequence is TGTGCCAGCAGCGACCGGTCAGGGGGCCTCTACAATGAGCAGTTCTTC. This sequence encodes CASSDRSGGLYNEQFF.

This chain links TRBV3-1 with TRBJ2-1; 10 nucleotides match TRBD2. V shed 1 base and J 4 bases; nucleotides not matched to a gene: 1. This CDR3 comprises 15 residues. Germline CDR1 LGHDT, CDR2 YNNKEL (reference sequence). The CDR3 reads CASSQVTSGYNEQFF. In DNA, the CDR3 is TGTGCCAGCAGCCAAGTGACTAGCGGGTACAATGAGCAGTTCTTC.

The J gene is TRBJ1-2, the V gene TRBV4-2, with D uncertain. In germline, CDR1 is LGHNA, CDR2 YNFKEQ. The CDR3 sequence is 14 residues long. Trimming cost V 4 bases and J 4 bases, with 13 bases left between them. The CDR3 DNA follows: TGTGCCAGCAGCCCCGATCGTCGGTTCTATGGCTACACCTTC. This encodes CASSPDRRFYGYTF.

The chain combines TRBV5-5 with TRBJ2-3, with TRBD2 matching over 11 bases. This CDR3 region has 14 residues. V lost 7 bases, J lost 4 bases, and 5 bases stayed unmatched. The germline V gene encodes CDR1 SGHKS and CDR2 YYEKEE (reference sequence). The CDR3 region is CASLLAGGADTQYF. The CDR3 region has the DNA TGTGCCAGCCTTCTAGCGGGGGGCGCAGATACGCAGTATTTT.

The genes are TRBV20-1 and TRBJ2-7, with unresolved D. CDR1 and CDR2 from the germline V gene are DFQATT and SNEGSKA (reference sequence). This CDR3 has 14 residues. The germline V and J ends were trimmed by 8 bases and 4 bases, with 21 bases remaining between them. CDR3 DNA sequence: TGCAGTCCCCCTGTGTGGTTAGGAGCTTACGAGCAGTACTTC. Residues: CSPPVWLGAYEQYF.

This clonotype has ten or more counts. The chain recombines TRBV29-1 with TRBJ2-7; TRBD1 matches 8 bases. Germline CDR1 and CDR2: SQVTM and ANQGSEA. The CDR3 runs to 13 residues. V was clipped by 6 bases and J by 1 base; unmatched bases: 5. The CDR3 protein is CSVTTGGSYEQYF. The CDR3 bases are TGCAGCGTGACTACAGGGGGTTCCTACGAGCAGTACTTC.

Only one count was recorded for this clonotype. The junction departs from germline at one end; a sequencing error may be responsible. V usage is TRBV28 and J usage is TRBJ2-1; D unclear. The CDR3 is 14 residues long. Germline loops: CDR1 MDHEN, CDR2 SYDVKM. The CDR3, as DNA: TGTGCCAGCAGTCCTGAGAGGTCCTACAATGGGCAGTTCTTC. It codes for CASSPERSYNGQFF.